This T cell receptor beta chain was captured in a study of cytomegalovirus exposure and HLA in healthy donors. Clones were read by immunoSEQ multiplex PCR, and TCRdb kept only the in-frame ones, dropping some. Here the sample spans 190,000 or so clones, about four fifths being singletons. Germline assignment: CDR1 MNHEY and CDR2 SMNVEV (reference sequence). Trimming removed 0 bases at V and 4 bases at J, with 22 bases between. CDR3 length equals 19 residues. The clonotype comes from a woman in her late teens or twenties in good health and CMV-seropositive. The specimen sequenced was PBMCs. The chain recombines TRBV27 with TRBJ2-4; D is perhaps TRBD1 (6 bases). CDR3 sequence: CASSLSPDLPSQGKNIQYF. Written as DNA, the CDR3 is TGTGCCAGCAGTTTATCGCCTGACTTGCCAAGCCAGGGGAAAAACATTCAGTACTTC.